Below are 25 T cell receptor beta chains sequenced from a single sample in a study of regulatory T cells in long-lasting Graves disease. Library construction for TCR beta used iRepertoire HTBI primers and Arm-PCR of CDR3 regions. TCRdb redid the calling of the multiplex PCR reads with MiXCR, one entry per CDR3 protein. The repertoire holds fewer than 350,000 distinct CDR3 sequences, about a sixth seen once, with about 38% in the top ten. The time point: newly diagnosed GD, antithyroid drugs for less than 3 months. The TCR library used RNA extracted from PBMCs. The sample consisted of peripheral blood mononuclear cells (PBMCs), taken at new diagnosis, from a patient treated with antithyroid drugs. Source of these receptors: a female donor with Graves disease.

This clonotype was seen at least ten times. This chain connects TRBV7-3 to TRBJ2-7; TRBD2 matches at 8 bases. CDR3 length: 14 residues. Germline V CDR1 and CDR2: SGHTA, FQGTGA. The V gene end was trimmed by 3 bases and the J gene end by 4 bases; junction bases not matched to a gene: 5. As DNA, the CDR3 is TGTGCCAGCAGCTTGTCACCGGGAGGGTACGAGCAGTACTTC. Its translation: CASSLSPGGYEQYF.

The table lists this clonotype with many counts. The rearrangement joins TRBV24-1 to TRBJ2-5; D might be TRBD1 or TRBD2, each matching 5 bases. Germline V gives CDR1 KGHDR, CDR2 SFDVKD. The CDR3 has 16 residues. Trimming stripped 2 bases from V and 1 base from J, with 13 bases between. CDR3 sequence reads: CATSDWGGPGQETQYF. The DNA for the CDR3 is TGTGCCACCAGTGATTGGGGCGGGCCGGGCCAAGAGACCCAGTACTTC.

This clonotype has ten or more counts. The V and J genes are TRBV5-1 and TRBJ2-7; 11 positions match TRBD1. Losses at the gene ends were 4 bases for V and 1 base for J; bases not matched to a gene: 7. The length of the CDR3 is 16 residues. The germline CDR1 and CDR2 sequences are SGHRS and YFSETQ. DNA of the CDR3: TGCGCCAGCAGCCCGCCGGGACAGGGGGTGTCCTACGAGCAGTACTTC. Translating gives CASSPPGQGVSYEQYF.

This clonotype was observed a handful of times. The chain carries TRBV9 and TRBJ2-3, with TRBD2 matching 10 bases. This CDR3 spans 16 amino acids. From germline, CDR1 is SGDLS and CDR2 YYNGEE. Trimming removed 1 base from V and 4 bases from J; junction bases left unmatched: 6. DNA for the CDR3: TGTGCCAGCAGCGTAATGGCTAGCGGGGGTGCAGATACGCAGTATTTT. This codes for CASSVMASGGADTQYF. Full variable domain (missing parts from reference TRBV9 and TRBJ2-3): DSGVTQTPKHLITATGQRVTLRCSPRSGDLSVYWYQQSLDQGLQFLIQYYNGEERAKGNILERFSAQQFPDLHSELNLSSLELGDSALYFCASSVMASGGADTQYFGPGTRLTVL.

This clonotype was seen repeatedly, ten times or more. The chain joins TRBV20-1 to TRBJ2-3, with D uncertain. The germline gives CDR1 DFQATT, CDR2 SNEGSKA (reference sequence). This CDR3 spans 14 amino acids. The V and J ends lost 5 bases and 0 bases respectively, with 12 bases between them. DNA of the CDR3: TGCAGTGCTTCCGCGCTAACTAGCACAGATACGCAGTATTTT. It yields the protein CSASALTSTDTQYF.

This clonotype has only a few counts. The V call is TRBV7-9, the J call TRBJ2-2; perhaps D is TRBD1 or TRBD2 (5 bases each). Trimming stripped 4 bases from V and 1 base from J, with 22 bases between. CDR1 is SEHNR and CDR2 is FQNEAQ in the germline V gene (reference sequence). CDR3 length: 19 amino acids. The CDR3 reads CASSYYPPGRRGNTGELFF. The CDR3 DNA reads TGTGCCAGCAGCTACTACCCCCCGGGACGCCGGGGGAACACCGGGGAGCTGTTTTTT.

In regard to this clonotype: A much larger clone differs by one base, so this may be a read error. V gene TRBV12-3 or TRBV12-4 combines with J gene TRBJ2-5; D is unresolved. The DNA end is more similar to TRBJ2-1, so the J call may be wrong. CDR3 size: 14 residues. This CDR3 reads CASSYTNTGYEQFF. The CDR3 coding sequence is TGTGCCAGCAGCTACACCAACACGGGCTACGAGCAGTTCTTC.

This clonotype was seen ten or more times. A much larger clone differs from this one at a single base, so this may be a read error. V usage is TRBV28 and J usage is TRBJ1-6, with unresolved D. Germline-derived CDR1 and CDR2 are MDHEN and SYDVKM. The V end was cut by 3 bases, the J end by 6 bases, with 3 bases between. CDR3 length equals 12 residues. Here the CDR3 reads CASSLVNSPLHF. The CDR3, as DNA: TGTGCCAGCAGTTTGGTTAATTCACCCCTCCACTTT.

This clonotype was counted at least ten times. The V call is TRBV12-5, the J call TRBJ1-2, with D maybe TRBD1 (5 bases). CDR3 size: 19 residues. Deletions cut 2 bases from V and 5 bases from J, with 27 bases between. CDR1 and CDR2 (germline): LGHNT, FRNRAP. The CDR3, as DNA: TGTGCTAGTGGTTTGCCCTTTAACCGGGGACCCCTAGGGCCTTATGGCTACACCTTC. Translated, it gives CASGLPFNRGPLGPYGYTF.

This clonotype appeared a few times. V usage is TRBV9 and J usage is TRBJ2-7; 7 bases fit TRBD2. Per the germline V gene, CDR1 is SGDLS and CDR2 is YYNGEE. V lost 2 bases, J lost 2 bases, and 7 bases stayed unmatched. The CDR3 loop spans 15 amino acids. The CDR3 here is CASSVRAGDPYEQYF. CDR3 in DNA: TGTGCCAGCAGCGTGCGGGCGGGGGACCCCTACGAGCAGTACTTC.

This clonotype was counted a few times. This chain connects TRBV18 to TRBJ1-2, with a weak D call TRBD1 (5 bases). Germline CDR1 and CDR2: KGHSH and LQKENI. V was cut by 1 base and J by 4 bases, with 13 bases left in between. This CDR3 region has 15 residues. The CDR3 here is CASSPRRGTTYGYTF. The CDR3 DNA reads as TGTGCCAGCTCACCACGCCGGGGGACCACCTATGGCTACACCTTC.

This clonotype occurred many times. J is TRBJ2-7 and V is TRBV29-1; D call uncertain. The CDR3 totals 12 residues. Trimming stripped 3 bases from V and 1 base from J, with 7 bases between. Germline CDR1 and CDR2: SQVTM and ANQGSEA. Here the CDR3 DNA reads TGCAGCGTTGAGGGGTTTTCCTACGAGCAGTACTTC. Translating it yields CSVEGFSYEQYF.

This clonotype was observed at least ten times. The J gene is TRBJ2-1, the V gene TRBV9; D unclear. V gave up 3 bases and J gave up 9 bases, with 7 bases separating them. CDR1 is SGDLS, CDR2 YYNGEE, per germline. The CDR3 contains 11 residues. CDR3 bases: TGTGCCAGCAGCGGAAGTAGTGAGCAGTTCTTC. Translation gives CASSGSSEQFF.

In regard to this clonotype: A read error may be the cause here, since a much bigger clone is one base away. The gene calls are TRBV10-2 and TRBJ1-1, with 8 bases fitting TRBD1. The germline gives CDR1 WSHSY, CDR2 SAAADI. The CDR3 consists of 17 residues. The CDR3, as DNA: TGCGCCAGCAGTGTCCAGGCAGGGGGCCTTTTGAACACTGAAACTTTCTTT. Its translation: CASSVQAGGLLNTETFF.

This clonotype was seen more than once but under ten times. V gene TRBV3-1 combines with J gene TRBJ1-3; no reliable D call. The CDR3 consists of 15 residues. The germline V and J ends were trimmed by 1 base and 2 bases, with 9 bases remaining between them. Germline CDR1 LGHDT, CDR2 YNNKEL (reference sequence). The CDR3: CASSQGEGTGNTIYF. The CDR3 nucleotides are TGTGCCAGCAGCCAAGGCGAAGGGACTGGAAACACCATATATTTT.

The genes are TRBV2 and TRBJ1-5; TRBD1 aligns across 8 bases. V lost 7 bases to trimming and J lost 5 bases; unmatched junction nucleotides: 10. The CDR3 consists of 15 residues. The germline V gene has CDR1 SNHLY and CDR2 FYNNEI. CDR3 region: CASNFAGGQYQPQHF. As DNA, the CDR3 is TGTGCCAGCAACTTCGCAGGGGGCCAATATCAGCCCCAGCATTTT.

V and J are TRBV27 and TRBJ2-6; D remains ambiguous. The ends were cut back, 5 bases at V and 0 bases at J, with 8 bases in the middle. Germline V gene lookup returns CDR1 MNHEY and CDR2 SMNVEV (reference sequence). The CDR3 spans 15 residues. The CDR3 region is CASSLMYSGANVLTF. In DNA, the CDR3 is TGTGCCAGCAGTCTGATGTACTCTGGGGCCAACGTCCTGACTTTC. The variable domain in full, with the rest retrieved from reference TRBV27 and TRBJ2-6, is EAQVTQNPRYLITVTGKKLTVTCSQNMNHEYMSWYRQDPGLGLRQIYYSMNVEVTDKGDVPEGYKVSRKEKRNFPLILESPSPNQTSLYFCASSLMYSGANVLTFGAGSRLTVL.

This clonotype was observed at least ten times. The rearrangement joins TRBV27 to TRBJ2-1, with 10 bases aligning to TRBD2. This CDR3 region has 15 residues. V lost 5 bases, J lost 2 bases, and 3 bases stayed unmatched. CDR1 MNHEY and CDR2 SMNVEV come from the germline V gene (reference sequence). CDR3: CASSKLAGTYNEQFF. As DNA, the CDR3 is TGTGCCAGCAGTAAACTAGCGGGAACCTACAATGAGCAGTTCTTC.

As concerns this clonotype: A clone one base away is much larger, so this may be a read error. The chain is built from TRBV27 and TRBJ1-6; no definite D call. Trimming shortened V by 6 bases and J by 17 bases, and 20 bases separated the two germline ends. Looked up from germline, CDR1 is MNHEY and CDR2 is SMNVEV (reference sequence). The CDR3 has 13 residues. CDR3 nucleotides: TGTGCCAGCAGCCACGGCCTGGGGTACCCTTTCCACTTT. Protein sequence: CASSHGLGYPFHF.

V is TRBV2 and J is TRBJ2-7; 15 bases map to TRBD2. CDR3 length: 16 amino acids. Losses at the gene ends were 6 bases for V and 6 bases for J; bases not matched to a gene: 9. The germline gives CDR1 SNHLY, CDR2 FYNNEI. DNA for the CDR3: TGTGCCAGCAGGGGGGGGACTAGCGGGGGGCTCGGCGAGCAGTACTTC. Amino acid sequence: CASRGGTSGGLGEQYF.

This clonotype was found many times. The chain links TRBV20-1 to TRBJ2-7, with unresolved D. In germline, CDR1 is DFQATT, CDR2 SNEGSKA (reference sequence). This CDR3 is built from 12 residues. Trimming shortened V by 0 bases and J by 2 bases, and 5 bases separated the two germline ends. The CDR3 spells CSAREGPYEQYF. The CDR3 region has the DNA TGCAGTGCTAGAGAAGGCCCCTACGAGCAGTACTTC.

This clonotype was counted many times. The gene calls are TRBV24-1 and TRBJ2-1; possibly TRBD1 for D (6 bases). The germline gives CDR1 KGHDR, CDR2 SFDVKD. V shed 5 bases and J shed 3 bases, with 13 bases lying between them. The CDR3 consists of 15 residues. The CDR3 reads CATSALRGSYNEQFF. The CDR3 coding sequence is TGTGCCACCAGTGCCTTGAGGGGGAGCTACAATGAGCAGTTCTTC.

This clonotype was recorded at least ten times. The CDR3 reads CASRGTVHGYTF. The DNA for the CDR3 is TGTGCCAGCAGGGGGACAGTGCATGGCTACACCTTC. The chain joins TRBV2 to TRBJ1-2, with TRBD1 matching over 7 bases. This CDR3 is 12 amino acids long. Per germline, CDR1 SNHLY and CDR2 FYNNEI. The V gene end was trimmed by 6 bases and the J gene end by 6 bases; junction bases not matched to a gene: 4.

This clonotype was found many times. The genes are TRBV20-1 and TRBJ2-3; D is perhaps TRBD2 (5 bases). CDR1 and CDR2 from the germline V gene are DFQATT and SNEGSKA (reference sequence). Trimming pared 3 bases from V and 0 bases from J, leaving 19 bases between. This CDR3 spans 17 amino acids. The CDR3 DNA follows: TGCAGTGCTAGCGGGGATTGGAGGCGGTGGAGCACAGATACGCAGTATTTT. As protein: CSASGDWRRWSTDTQYF.

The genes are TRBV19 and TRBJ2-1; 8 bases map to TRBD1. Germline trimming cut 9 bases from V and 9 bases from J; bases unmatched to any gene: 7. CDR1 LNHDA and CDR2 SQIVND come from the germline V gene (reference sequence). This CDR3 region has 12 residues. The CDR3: CASQDRAGEQFF. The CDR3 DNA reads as TGTGCCAGCCAGGACAGGGCCGGTGAGCAGTTCTTC.